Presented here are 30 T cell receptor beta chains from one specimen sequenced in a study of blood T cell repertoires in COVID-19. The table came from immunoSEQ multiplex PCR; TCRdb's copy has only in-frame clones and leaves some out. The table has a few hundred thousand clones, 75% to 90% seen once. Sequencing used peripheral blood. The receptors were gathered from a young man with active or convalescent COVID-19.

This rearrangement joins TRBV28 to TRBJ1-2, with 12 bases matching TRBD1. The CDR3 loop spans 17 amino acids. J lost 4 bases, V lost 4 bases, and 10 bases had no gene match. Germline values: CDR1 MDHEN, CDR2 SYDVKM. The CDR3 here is CASSSARDRGLRYGYTF. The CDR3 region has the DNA TGTGCCAGCAGTTCGGCCCGGGACAGGGGGCTACGCTATGGCTACACCTTC.

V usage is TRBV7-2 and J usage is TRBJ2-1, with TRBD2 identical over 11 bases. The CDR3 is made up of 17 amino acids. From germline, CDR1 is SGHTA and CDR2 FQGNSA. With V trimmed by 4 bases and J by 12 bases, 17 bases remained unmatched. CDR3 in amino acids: CASSSISGGGYVGRQFF. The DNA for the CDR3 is TGTGCCAGCAGCTCTATTAGCGGGGGGGGTTACGTCGGACGGCAGTTCTTC.

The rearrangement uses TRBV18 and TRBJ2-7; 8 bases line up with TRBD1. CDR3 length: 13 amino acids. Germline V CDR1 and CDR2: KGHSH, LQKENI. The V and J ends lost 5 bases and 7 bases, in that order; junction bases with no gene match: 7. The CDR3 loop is CASSGQGLREQYF. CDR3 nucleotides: TGTGCCAGCTCAGGACAGGGTCTAAGGGAGCAGTACTTC.

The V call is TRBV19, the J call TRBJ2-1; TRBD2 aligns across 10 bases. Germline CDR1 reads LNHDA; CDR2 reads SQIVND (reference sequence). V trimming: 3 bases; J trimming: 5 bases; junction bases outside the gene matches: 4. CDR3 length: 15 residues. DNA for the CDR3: TGTGCCAGTAGTATCTTACTAGCGGGGAACAATGAGCAGTTCTTC. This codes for CASSILLAGNNEQFF.

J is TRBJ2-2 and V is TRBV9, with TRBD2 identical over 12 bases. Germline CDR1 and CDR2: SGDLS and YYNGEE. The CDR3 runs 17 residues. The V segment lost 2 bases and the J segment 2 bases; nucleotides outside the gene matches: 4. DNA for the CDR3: TGTGCCAGCAGCGTGACCGGACTAGCGGGAAACACCGGGGAGCTGTTTTTT. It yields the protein CASSVTGLAGNTGELFF.

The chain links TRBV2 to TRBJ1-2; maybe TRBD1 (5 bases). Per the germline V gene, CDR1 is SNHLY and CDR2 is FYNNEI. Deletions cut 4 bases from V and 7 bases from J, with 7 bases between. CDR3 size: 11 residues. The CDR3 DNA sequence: TGTGCCAGCAGTGTTCAGGGTGGCTACACCTTC. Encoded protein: CASSVQGGYTF.

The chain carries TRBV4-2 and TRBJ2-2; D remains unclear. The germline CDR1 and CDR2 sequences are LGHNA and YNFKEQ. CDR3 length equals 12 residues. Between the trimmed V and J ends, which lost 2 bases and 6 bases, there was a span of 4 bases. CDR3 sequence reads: CASSQSSGELFF. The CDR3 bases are TGTGCCAGCAGCCAATCGTCCGGGGAGCTGTTTTTT.

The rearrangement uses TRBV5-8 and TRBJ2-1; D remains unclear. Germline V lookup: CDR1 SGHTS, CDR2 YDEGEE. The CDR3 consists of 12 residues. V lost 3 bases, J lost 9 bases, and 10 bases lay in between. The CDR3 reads CASSSRGGEQFF. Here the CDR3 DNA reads TGTGCCAGCAGCTCGAGAGGCGGTGAGCAGTTCTTC.

The CDR3 reads CASRGASGRGEQFF. The CDR3 DNA is TGTGCCAGCAGGGGGGCTAGCGGGAGAGGAGAGCAGTTCTTC. This rearrangement joins TRBV7-3 to TRBJ2-1; 10 positions match TRBD2. V lost 6 bases to trimming and J lost 10 bases; unmatched junction nucleotides: 9. CDR3 length: 14 amino acids. The germline CDR1 and CDR2 sequences are SGHTA and FQGTGA.

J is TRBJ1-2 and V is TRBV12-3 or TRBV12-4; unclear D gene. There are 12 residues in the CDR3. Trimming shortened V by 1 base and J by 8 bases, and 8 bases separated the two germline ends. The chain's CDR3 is CASSLGGQGYTF. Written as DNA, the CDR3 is TGTGCCAGCAGTTTAGGTGGGCAGGGCTACACCTTC.

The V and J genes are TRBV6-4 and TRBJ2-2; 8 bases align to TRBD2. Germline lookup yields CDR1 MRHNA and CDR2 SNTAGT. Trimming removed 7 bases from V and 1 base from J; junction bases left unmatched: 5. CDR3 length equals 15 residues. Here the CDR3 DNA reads TGTGCCAGCAAACCTAGCGGGCAGAACACCGGGGAGCTGTTTTTT. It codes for CASKPSGQNTGELFF.

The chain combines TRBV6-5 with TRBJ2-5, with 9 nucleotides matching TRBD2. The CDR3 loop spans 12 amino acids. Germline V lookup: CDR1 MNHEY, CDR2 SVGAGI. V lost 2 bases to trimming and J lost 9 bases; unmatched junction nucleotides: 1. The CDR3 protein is CASSYGGGAQYF. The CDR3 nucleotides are TGTGCCAGCAGTTACGGCGGGGGGGCCCAGTACTTC.

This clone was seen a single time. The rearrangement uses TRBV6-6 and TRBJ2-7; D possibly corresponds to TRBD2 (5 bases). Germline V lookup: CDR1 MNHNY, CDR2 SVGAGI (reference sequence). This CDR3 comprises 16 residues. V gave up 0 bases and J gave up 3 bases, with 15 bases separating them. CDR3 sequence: CASSYSPGDQSYEQYF. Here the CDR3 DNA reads TGTGCCAGCAGTTACTCGCCCGGGGATCAGAGCTACGAGCAGTACTTC.

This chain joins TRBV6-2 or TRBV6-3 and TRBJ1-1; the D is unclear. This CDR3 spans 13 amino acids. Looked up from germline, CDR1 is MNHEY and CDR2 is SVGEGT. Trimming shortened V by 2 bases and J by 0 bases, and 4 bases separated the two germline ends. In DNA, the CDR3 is TGTGCCAGCAGTTACGTTATGAACACTGAAGCTTTCTTT. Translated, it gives CASSYVMNTEAFF.

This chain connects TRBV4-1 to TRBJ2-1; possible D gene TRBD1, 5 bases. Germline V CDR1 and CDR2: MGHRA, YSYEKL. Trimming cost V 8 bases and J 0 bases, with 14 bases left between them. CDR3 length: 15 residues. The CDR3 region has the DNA TGCGCCAGCCTAGAGACAGCGAACTCCTACAATGAGCAGTTCTTC. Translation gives CASLETANSYNEQFF.

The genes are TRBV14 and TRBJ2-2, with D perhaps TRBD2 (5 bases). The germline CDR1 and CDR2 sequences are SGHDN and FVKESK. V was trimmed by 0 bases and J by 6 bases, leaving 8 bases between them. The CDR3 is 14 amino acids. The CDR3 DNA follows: TGTGCCAGCAGCCAAGATACTAGGTCCGGGGAGCTGTTTTTT. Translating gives CASSQDTRSGELFF.

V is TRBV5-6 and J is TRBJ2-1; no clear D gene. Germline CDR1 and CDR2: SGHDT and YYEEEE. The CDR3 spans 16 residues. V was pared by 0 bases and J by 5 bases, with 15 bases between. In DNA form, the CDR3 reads TGTGCCAGCAGCTTGGATGATTTTGGCCAGGACAATGAGCAGTTCTTC. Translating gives CASSLDDFGQDNEQFF.

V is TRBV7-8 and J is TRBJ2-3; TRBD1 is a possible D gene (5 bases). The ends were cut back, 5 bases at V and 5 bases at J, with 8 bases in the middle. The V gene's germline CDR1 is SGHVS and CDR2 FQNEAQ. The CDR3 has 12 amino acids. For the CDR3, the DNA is TGTGCCAGCAGCCCCACAGGAGATACGCAGTATTTT. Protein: CASSPTGDTQYF. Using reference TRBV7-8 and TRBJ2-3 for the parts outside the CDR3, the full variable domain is GAGVSQSPRYKVAKRGQDVALRCDPISGHVSLFWYQQALGQGPEFLTYFQNEAQLDKSGLPSDRFFAERPEGSVSTLKIQRTQQEDSAVYLCASSPTGDTQYFGPGTRLTVL.

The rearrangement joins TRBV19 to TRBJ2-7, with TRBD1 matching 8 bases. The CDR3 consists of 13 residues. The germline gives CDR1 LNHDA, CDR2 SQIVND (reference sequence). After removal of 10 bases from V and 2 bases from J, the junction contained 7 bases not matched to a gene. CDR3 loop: CATGQGTAYEQYF. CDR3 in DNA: TGTGCCACAGGACAGGGCACAGCCTACGAGCAGTACTTC.

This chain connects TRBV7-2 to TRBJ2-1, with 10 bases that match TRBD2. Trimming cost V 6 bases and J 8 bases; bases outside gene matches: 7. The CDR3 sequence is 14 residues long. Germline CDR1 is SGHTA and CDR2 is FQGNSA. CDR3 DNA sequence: TGTGCCAGCAGAACCAGCGGGGGGGGATATGAGCAGTTCTTC. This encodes CASRTSGGGYEQFF. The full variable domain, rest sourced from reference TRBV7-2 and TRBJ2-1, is GAGVSQSPSNKVTEKGKDVELRCDPISGHTALYWYRQSLGQGLEFLIYFQGNSAPDKSGLPSDRFSAERTGGSVSTLTIQRTQQEDSAVYLCASRTSGGGYEQFFGPGTRLTVL.

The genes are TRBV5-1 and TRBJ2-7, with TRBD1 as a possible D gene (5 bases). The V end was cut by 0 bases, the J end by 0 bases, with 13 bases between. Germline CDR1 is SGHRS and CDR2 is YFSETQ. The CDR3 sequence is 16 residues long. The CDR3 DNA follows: TGCGCCAGCAGCTTGGCGGGTTGGGGCGCCTCCTACGAGCAGTACTTC. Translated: CASSLAGWGASYEQYF.

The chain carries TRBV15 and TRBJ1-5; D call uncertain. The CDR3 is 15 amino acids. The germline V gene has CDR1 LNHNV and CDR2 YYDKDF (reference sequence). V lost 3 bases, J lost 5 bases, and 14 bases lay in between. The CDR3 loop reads CATSSQSGFYQPQHF. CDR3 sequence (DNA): TGTGCCACCAGCAGCCAGAGCGGATTTTATCAGCCCCAGCATTTT.

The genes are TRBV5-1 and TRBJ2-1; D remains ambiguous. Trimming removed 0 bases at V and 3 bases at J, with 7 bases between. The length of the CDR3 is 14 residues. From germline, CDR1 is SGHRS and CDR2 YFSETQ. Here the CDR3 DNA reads TGCGCCAGCAGCTTGGCACCGAGCTACAATGAGCAGTTCTTC. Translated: CASSLAPSYNEQFF.

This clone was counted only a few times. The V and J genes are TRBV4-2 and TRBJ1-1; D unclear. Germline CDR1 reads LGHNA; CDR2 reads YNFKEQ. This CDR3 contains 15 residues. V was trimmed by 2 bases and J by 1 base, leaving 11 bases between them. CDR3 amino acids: CASSQTYSGNTEAFF. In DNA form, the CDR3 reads TGTGCCAGCAGCCAAACCTACAGTGGGAACACTGAAGCTTTCTTT.

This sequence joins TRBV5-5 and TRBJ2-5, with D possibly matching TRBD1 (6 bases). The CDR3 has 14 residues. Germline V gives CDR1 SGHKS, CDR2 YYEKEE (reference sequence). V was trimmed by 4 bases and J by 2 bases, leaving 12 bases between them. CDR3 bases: TGTGCCAGCAGCAAACCGACAGGACAAGAGACCCAGTACTTC. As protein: CASSKPTGQETQYF. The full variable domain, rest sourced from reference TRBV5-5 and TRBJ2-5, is DAGVTQSPTHLIKTRGQQVTLRCSPISGHKSVSWYQQVLGQGPQFIFQYYEKEERGRGNFPDRFSARQFPNYSSELNVNALLLGDSALYLCASSKPTGQETQYFGPGTRLLVL.

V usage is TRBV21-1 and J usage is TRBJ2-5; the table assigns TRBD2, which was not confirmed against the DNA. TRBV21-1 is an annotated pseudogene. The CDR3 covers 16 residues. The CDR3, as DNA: TGTGCCAGCAGCAAACAAAACACTAGCGTAAGAGAGACCCAGTACTTC. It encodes CASSKQNTSVRETQYF.

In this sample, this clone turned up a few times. In DNA, the CDR3 is TGTGCCAGCAGCCGACAATCGGCAACTAATGAAAAACTGTTTTTT. Encoded protein: CASSRQSATNEKLFF. The chain employs TRBV7-6 and TRBJ1-4; no clear D. The CDR3 runs 15 residues. Between the trimmed V and J ends, which lost 5 bases and 0 bases, there was a span of 10 bases. The V gene's germline CDR1 is SGHVS and CDR2 FNYEAQ.

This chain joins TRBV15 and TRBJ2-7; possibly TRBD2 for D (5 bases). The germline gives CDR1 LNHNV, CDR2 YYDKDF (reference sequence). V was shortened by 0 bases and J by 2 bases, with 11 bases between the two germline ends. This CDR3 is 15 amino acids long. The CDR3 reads CATSRDISGTYEQYF. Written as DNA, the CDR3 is TGTGCCACCAGCAGAGATATTTCGGGGACCTACGAGCAGTACTTC. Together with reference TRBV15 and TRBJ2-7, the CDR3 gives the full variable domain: DAMVIQNPRYQVTQFGKPVTLSCSQTLNHNVMYWYQQKSSQAPKLLFHYYDKDFNNEADTPDNFQSRRPNTSFCFLDIRSPGLGDTAMYLCATSRDISGTYEQYFGPGTRLTVT.

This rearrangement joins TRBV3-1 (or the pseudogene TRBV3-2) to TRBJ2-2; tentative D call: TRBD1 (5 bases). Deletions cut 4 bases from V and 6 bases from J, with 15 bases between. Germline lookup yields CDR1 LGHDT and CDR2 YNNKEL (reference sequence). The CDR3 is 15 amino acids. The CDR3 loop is CASSPSRVIAGELFF. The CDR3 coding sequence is TGTGCCAGCAGCCCGAGCAGGGTGATAGCCGGGGAGCTGTTTTTT.

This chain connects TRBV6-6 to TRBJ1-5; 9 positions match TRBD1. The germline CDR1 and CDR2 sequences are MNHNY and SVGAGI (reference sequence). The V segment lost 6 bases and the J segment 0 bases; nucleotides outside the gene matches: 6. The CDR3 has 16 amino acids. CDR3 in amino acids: CASRTTGGDSNQPQHF. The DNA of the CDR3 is TGTGCCAGCAGAACCACAGGGGGCGATAGCAATCAGCCCCAGCATTTT.